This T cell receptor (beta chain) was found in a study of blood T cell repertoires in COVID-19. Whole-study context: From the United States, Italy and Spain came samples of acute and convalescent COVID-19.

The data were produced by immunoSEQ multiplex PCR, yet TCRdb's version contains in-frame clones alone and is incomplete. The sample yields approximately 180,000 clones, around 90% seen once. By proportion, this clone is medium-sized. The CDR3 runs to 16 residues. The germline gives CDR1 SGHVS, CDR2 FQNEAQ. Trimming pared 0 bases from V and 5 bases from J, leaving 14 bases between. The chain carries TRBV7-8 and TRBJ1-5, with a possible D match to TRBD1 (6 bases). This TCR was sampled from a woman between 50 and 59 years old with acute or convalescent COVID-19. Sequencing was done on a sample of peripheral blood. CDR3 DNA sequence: TGTGCCAGCAGCTTAGCGGGGGTAGGGGGGGATCAGCCCCAGCATTTT. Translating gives CASSLAGVGGDQPQHF.